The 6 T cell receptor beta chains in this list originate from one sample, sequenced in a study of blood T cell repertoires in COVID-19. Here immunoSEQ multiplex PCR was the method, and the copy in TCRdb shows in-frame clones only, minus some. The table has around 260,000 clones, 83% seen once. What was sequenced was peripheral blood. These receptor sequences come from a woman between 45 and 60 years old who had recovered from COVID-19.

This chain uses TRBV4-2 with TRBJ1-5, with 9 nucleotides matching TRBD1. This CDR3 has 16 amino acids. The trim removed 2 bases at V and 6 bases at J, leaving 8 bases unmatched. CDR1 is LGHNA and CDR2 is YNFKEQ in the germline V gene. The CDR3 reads CASSQRQGDSGQPQHF. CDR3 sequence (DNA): TGTGCCAGCAGCCAACGACAGGGGGACTCGGGTCAGCCCCAGCATTTT.

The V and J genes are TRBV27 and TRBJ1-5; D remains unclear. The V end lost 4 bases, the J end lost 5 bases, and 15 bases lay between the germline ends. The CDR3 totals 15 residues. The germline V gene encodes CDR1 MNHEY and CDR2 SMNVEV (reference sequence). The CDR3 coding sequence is TGTGCCAGCAGTTATAACACGGCGGCTTATCAGCCCCAGCATTTT. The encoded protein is CASSYNTAAYQPQHF.

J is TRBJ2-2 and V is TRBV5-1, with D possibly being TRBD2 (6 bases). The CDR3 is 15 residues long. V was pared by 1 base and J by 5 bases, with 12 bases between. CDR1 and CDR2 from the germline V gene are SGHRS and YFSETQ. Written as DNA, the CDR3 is TGCGCCAGCAGCTTGCCGGGGGTGGCGACCGGGGAGCTGTTTTTT. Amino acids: CASSLPGVATGELFF. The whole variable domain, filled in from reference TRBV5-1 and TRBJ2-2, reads KAGVTQTPRYLIKTRGQQVTLSCSPISGHRSVSWYQQTPGQGLQFLFEYFSETQRNKGNFPGRFSGRQFSNSRSEMNVSTLELGDSALYLCASSLPGVATGELFFGEGSRLTVL.

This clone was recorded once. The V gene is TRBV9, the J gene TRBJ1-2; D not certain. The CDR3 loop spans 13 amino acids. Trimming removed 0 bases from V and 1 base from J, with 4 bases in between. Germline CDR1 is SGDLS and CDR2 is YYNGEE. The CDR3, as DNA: TGTGCCAGCAGCGTAGTTCTTAACTATGGCTACACCTTC. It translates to CASSVVLNYGYTF.

The DNA of the CDR3 is TGTGCCAGCCAGTCCCCCCAGGGGGCGAACACTGAAGCTTTCTTT. Its translation is CASQSPQGANTEAFF. The V gene is TRBV27, the J gene TRBJ1-1; 8 bases are a match to TRBD1. Germline V gives CDR1 MNHEY, CDR2 SMNVEV (reference sequence). The CDR3 is 15 amino acids. Trimming took 8 bases from V and 1 from J; bases not matched to a gene: 9.

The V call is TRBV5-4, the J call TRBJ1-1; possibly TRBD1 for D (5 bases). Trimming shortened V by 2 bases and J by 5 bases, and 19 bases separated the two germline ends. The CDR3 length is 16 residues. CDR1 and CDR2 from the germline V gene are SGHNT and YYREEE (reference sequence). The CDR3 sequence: CASSFGSPGGRTEAFF. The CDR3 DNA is TGTGCCAGCAGCTTTGGGTCGCCCGGGGGTAGGACTGAAGCTTTCTTT.